The present T cell receptor beta chain was sequenced within a study of spatial heterogeneity in lung cancer. Study details: There were, on average, more than 9.5 raw-read appearances for each unique TCR and UMI combination.

This clonotype appeared a few times. TCRdb reprocessed the 5' RACE reads via MiXCR and lists one record per CDR3 protein. The repertoire consists of tens of thousands of distinct CDR3 sequences, with 6% to 8% occurring once and the leading ten covering 28%. V lost 5 bases and J lost 7, with 24 bases in between. The CDR3 totals 16 residues. Germline lookup yields CDR1 MNHNY and CDR2 SVGAGI (reference sequence). Specified time point: sample taken at primary tumor resection. Whole RNA obtained from tumor, nontumor lung or frozen PBMC underwent sequencing without sorting. The material sequenced was PBMCs, taken at surgery. This receptor was identified in a male donor with early-stage non-small cell lung cancer. V gene TRBV6-6 combines with J gene TRBJ2-7, with a weak D call TRBD1 (5 bases). CDR3 bases: TGTGCCAGCAGTCCGGACGGGCAGGGAAAGGGGTGGGAGCAGTACGTC. As protein: CASSPDGQGKGWEQYV.